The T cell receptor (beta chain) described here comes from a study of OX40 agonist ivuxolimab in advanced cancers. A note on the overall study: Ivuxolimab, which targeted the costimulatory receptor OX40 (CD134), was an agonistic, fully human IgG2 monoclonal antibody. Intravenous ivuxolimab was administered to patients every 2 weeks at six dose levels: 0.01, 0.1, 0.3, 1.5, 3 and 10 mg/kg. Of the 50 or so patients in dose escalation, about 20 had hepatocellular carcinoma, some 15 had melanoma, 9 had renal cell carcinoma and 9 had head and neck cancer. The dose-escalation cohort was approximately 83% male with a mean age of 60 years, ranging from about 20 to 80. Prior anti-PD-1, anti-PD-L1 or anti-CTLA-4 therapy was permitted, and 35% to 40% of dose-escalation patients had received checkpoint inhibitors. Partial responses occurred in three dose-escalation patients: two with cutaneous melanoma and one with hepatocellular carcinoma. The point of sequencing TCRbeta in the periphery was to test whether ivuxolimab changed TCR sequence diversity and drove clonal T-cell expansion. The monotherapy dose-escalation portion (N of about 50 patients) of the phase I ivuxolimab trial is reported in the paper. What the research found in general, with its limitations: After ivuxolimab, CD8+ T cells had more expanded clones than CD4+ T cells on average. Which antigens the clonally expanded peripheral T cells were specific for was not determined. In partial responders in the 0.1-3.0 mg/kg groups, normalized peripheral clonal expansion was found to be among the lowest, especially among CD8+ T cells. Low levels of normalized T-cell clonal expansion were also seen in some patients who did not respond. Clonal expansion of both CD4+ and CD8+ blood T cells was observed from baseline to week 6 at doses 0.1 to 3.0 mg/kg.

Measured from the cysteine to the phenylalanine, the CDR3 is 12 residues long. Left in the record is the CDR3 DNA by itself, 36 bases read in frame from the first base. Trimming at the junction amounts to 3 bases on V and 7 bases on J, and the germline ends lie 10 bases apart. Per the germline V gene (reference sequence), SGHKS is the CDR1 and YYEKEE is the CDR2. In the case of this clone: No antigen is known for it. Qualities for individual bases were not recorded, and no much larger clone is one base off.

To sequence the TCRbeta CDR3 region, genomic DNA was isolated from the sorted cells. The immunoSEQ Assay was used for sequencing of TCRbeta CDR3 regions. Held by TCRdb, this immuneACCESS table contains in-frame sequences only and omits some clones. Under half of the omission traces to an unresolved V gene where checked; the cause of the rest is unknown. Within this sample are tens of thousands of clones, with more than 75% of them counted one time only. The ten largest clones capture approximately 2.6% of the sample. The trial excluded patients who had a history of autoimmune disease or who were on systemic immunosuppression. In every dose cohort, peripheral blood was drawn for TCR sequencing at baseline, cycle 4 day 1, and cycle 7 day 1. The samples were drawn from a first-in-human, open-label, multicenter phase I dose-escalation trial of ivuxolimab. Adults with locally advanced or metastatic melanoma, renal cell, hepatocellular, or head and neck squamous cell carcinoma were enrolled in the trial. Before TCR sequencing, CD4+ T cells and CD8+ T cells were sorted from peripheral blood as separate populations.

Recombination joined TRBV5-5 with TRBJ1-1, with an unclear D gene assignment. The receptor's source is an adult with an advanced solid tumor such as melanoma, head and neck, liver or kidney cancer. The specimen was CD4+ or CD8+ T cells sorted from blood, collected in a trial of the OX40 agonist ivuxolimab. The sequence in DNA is TGTGCCAGCAGCTACCCGGGCAGTGAAGCTTTCTTT. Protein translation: CASSYPGSEAFF.